The source of this T cell receptor beta chain is a study of early T cells in non-severe SARS-CoV-2 infection. About the study: It was bulk RNA from unsorted whole blood that was sequenced, and the chains were unpaired. Points from the study as a whole: Matching results from VDJdb favored anti-spike CD8 responses, leaving private and CD4 specificities undetected.

Attached unique molecular identifiers marked individual cDNA molecules. TCRdb called the 5' RACE reads again in MiXCR, with one record for every CDR3 protein. The data hold fewer than 35,000 distinct CDR3 sequences, with 5.7% observed a single time. The CDR3 contains 14 residues. The V gene's germline CDR1 is KGHSH and CDR2 LQKENI. V was pared by 3 bases and J by 5 bases, with 6 bases of the junction left unmatched. On this clonotype: Its antigen is undetermined.

The source material was whole blood. The rearrangement joins TRBV18 to TRBJ2-7; 8 bases line up with TRBD2. This TCR was sampled from an adult who was a healthcare worker with PCR-confirmed SARS-CoV-2 infection or an uninfected control (not recorded which). CDR3 in DNA: TGTGCCAGCTCACCCGGGACTAGTGTCGACGAGCAGTACTTC. It yields the protein CASSPGTSVDEQYF.